This T cell receptor beta chain stems from a study of pediatric ulcerative colitis. The repertoire was sequenced with immunoSEQ multiplex PCR; TCRdb's copy has only in-frame clones and lacks some. This table has under 20,000 clones, less than 85% appearing once. The rectum was sampled with one to two pinch biopsies at colonoscopy. The CDR3 loop spans 14 amino acids. V lost 1 base, J lost 6 bases, and 3 bases stayed unmatched. CDR1 and CDR2 from the germline V gene are SGHNT and YENEEA. The study's findings and limits: All ulcerative colitis patients, but no controls, carried two rectal clonotypes.

Comment on this clone: The antigen is unknown.

The sequence was collected from a boy younger than 18 with moderate ulcerative colitis. J is TRBJ2-7 and V is TRBV11-3, with 10 bases lining up with TRBD1. The material sequenced was gut tissue. DNA for the CDR3: TGTGCCAGCAGCTTAGCCGGGACAGGGGCCGAGCAGTACTTC. Translated: CASSLAGTGAEQYF.